The source of this T cell receptor (beta chain) is a study of shared T cell receptors in the human thymus. This clone was seen a single time. The protocol was immunoSEQ multiplex PCR, while the TCRdb copy is restricted to in-frame clones and leaves out a portion. The sample shows around 68,000 clones, roughly 95% of them seen only once. Germline V gene data show CDR1 as LGHNA and CDR2 as YSLEER. The V and J ends lost 4 bases and 3 bases, in that order; junction bases with no gene match: 5. This CDR3 region has 15 residues. The sequence derives from a human donor. Sequencing used thymocytes. The chain couples TRBV4-3 to TRBJ2-2, with TRBD2 matching over 7 bases. CDR3 in DNA: TGCGCCAGCAGCCCACTAGCGCGGGACACCGGGGAGCTGTTTTTT. Translation gives CASSPLARDTGELFF.